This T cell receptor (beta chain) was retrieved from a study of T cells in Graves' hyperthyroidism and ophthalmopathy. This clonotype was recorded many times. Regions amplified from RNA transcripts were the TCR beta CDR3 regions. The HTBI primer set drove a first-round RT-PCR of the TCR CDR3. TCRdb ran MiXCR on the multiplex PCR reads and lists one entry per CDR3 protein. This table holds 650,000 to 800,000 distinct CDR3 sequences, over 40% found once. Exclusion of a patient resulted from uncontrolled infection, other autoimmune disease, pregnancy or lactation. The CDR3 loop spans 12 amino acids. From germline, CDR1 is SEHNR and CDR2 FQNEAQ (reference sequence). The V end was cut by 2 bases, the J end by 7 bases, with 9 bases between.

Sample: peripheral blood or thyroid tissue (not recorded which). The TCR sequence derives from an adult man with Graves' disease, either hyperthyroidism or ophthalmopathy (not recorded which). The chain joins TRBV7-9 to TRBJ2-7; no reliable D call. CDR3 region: CASSLTTAEQYF. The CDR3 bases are TGTGCCAGCAGCTTAACAACCGCGGAGCAGTACTTC.